This record concerns one T cell receptor beta chain sequence. Its antigen remains unknown. This entry comes from a study of response to subunit inactivated influenza vaccine. One entry per CDR3 protein results from TCRdb running MiXCR on the RT-PCR reads. The sample includes around 520,000 distinct CDR3 sequences, about 25% of them seen just once. Trimming cost V 0 bases and J 3 bases, with 7 bases left between them. Germline CDR1 reads SNHLY; CDR2 reads FYNNEI. The CDR3 spans 14 residues. Study results and caveats: Seasonal influenza vaccination, on each occasion, was suggested by the authors to recruit few new T cells.

V gene TRBV2 combines with J gene TRBJ2-3; D remains ambiguous. Sequenced here: CD4+ T cells sorted from PBMCs, sampled more than 4 days after vaccination. The clonotype was recovered from a middle-aged man who received an inactivated influenza vaccine. The DNA of the CDR3 is TGTGCCAGCAGTGAAGCTAGAGAGACAGATACGCAGTATTTT. It specifies CASSEARETDTQYF.